This entry lists 25 T cell receptor beta chains sequenced from one sample in a study of response to subunit inactivated influenza vaccine (dated by TCRdb to between 2018 and 2020). The time point label of this sample denotes: around 47 days after influenza vaccine administration. The library was made by RT-PCR. Sequencing used an Illumina HiSeq 2500. Using fastp trimming at Q25 and MiXCR clonotype assembly, TCRdb reanalyzed the public sequencing data and kept in-frame beta chains. Records with the same CDR3 protein are collapsed into one entry carrying the most frequent genes and DNA. Here the sample has roughly 570,000 distinct CDR3 sequences; about an eighth occur a single time. The biggest ten clones account for around 13% of the sample. Here the sequenced sample was PBMCs from blood, taken 40 to 50 days after vaccination. The receptors stem from a man aged 50 to 59 who received an inactivated influenza vaccine. Donor details come from another sample of the same person, matched by shared clones.

This clonotype turned up a few times. The chain is built from TRBV5-1 and TRBJ1-6, with TRBD1 matching 8 bases. Germline V gene data show CDR1 as SGHRS and CDR2 as YFSETQ. The length of the CDR3 is 14 residues. J gave up 7 bases and V 6 bases, and 6 bases lay outside the gene matches. This chain's CDR3 is CASTSNRGNSPLHF. The CDR3 coding sequence is TGCGCCAGCACTTCAAACAGGGGGAATTCACCCCTCCACTTT.

This clonotype occurred a few times. V usage is TRBV24-1 and J usage is TRBJ1-2; TRBD1 aligns across 9 bases. V lost 3 bases to trimming and J lost 8 bases; unmatched junction nucleotides: 6. The germline V gene encodes CDR1 KGHDR and CDR2 SFDVKD. The length of the CDR3 is 14 residues. In DNA, the CDR3 is TGTGCCACCAGTGATACCGGGACAGGGAGCGGCTACACCTTC. Its protein is CATSDTGTGSGYTF.

This clonotype turned up a few times. The gene calls are TRBV21-1 and TRBJ1-2; TRBD1 was called by the table and not checked on the DNA. TRBV21-1 is a pseudogene segment. This CDR3 spans 17 amino acids. The CDR3 DNA reads TGTGCCAGCAGCAAAGTACGGGACAGGGGGTGTTCCTATGGCTACACCTTC. Amino acids: CASSKVRDRGCSYGYTF.

This clonotype appeared a few times. The CDR3 DNA follows: TGTGCCAGCTCACGGGAGACAGGGGGCGGGAACGAGCAGTACTTC. As protein: CASSRETGGGNEQYF. V is TRBV18 and J is TRBJ2-7; 10 nucleotides match TRBD1. Losses at the gene ends were 4 bases for V and 5 bases for J; bases not matched to a gene: 8. This CDR3 is built from 15 residues. Germline lookup yields CDR1 KGHSH and CDR2 LQKENI.

The chain joins TRBV20-1 to TRBJ2-1; 9 nucleotides match TRBD2. This CDR3 has 14 residues. The J segment lost 7 bases and the V segment lost 7 bases, leaving 11 bases of the junction unmatched. CDR1 and CDR2 from the germline V gene are DFQATT and SNEGSKA (reference sequence). Here the CDR3 DNA reads TGCAGTGGGGATTCTGCGGGAGGGAAGAATGAGCAGTTCTTC. Protein product: CSGDSAGGKNEQFF.

This clonotype appeared a few times. This sequence joins TRBV7-9 and TRBJ2-1, with TRBD2 matching 7 bases. The CDR3 contains 15 residues. Germline V gene sequence: CDR1 SEHNR, CDR2 FQNEAQ (reference sequence). With V trimmed by 2 bases and J by 2 bases, 3 bases remained unmatched. Here the CDR3 reads CASSLILAPYNEQFF. The CDR3, as DNA: TGTGCCAGCAGCTTAATACTAGCGCCCTACAATGAGCAGTTCTTC.

This clonotype occurred a few times. The chain joins TRBV12-3 or TRBV12-4 to TRBJ2-3; 8 bases line up with TRBD2. The V segment lost 6 bases and the J segment 7 bases; nucleotides outside the gene matches: 6. The CDR3 covers 13 residues. The CDR3 DNA is TGTGCCAGCAGGAGTAGCGGGGTAAATACGCAGTATTTT. Its protein is CASRSSGVNTQYF.

In its sample, this clonotype was seen a few times. The genes are TRBV11-2 and TRBJ2-7, with 7 bases matching TRBD1. This CDR3 spans 14 amino acids. With V trimmed by 4 bases and J by 1 base, 4 bases remained unmatched. Per the germline V gene, CDR1 is SGHAT and CDR2 is FQNNGV. CDR3 in amino acids: CASSSWDRSYEQYF. CDR3 bases: TGTGCCAGCAGCTCTTGGGACAGATCCTACGAGCAGTACTTC.

V gene TRBV5-1 combines with J gene TRBJ2-5, with TRBD1 matching 7 bases. Unmatched junction bases numbered 14, after V lost 4 bases and J lost 2 bases. Germline CDR1 is SGHRS and CDR2 is YFSETQ. This CDR3 has 17 residues. The CDR3 reads CASSHDFRDRRQETQYF. The CDR3 DNA reads as TGCGCCAGCAGCCACGACTTCCGGGACAGAAGACAAGAGACCCAGTACTTC.

The gene calls are TRBV2 and TRBJ2-2; 11 nucleotides match TRBD2. Germline V gives CDR1 SNHLY, CDR2 FYNNEI. Germline trimming cut 4 bases from V and 4 bases from J; bases unmatched to any gene: 5. The CDR3 spans 16 residues. The CDR3 spells CASSVSGRAGTGELFF. DNA for the CDR3: TGTGCCAGCAGTGTTAGCGGGAGGGCAGGCACCGGGGAGCTGTTTTTT. Variable domain in full (rest from reference TRBV2 and TRBJ2-2): EPEVTQTPSHQVTQMGQEVILRCVPISNHLYFYWYRQILGQKVEFLVSFYNNEISEKSEIFDDQFSVERPDGSNFTLKIRSTKLEDSAMYFCASSVSGRAGTGELFFGEGSRLTVL.

This clonotype was recorded many times. The rearrangement uses TRBV5-6 and TRBJ2-2; D gene unclear. The CDR3 spans 15 residues. The germline gives CDR1 SGHDT, CDR2 YYEEEE. The V gene lost 0 bases and the J gene lost 0 bases, with 6 bases spanning the gap. CDR3 DNA sequence: TGTGCCAGCAGCTTGGACAGCCCGAACACCGGGGAGCTGTTTTTT. Its protein product is CASSLDSPNTGELFF.

This clonotype was recorded at least ten times. This chain uses TRBV12-3 or TRBV12-4 with TRBJ2-3; a possible D gene is TRBD1 (8 bases). V lost 2 bases and J lost 4, with 16 bases in between. CDR3 length: 16 amino acids. CDR3 coding DNA: TGTGCCAGCAGTTTAACAGGGGGGGGCGTCGCAGATACGCAGTATTTT. Amino acid sequence: CASSLTGGGVADTQYF.

The chain links TRBV5-1 to TRBJ2-7; 10 bases map to TRBD1. V was pared by 7 bases and J by 3 bases, with 7 bases of the junction left unmatched. The CDR3 spans 14 residues. Germline CDR1 and CDR2: SGHRS and YFSETQ. DNA of the CDR3: TGCGCCAGCGCCCAACGGACAGGGGGCTACGAGCAGTACTTC. It encodes CASAQRTGGYEQYF. Filled out from reference TRBV5-1 and TRBJ2-7, the complete variable domain reads KAGVTQTPRYLIKTRGQQVTLSCSPISGHRSVSWYQQTPGQGLQFLFEYFSETQRNKGNFPGRFSGRQFSNSRSEMNVSTLELGDSALYLCASAQRTGGYEQYFGPGTRLTVT.

J is TRBJ2-3 and V is TRBV29-1, with 11 bases lining up with TRBD2. The CDR3 sequence is 12 residues long. With 7 bases clipped from V and 11 bases from J, the junction kept 8 bases outside the gene matches. Germline V lookup: CDR1 SQVTM, CDR2 ANQGSEA. The CDR3 sequence is CSEEPGLAGQYF. The CDR3 DNA reads TGCAGCGAGGAACCCGGACTAGCGGGGCAGTATTTT.

This clonotype was found a few times. The rearrangement uses TRBV5-1 and TRBJ2-7; D is unclear. The CDR3 sequence is 14 residues long. Germline V gene sequence: CDR1 SGHRS, CDR2 YFSETQ. Between the trimmed V and J ends, which lost 4 bases and 2 bases, there was a span of 13 bases. The CDR3, as DNA: TGCGCCAGCAGCCCCCCGGAGAACACCTACGAGCAGTACTTC. Protein product: CASSPPENTYEQYF.

This chain connects TRBV4-1 to TRBJ1-5; no clear D gene. The V and J ends lost 2 bases and 3 bases respectively, with 5 bases between them. CDR3 length: 13 amino acids. Looked up from germline, CDR1 is MGHRA and CDR2 is YSYEKL. CDR3 coding DNA: TGCGCCAGCAGCCAACAACTCAATCAGCCCCAGCATTTT. This gives the protein CASSQQLNQPQHF.

This clonotype has just a few counts. The rearrangement joins TRBV20-1 to TRBJ1-6; TRBD1 is a possible D gene (6 bases). Germline CDR1 DFQATT, CDR2 SNEGSKA (reference sequence). V dropped 8 bases and J dropped 5 bases, with 16 bases sitting between them. This CDR3 has 14 amino acids. The CDR3 DNA reads TGCAGTAACATAAGGGACACAAATAATTCACCCCTCCACTTT. Translated, it gives CSNIRDTNNSPLHF.

The chain combines TRBV30 with TRBJ2-1; TRBD2 matches 11 bases. V lost 4 bases, J lost 4 bases, and 3 bases stayed unmatched. Germline CDR1 reads GTSNPN; CDR2 reads SVGIG (reference sequence). This CDR3 region has 14 residues. This CDR3 is CAWNRLAGYNEQFF. Written as DNA, the CDR3 is TGTGCCTGGAACCGACTAGCGGGATACAATGAGCAGTTCTTC.

The chain couples TRBV20-1 to TRBJ2-6; no clear D gene. V lost 1 base to trimming and J lost 0 bases, with 13 bases between them. Germline CDR1 is DFQATT and CDR2 is SNEGSKA (reference sequence). This CDR3 spans 17 amino acids. The CDR3 DNA is TGCAGTGCTAGAGCCCCGGCAGGCCACTCTGGGGCCAACGTCCTGACTTTC. This sequence encodes CSARAPAGHSGANVLTF.

V and J are TRBV10-3 and TRBJ2-1; 8 bases match TRBD2. CDR3 size: 13 residues. Germline V gene lookup returns CDR1 ENHRY and CDR2 SYGVKD. Trimming removed 4 bases from V and 8 bases from J; junction bases left unmatched: 4. CDR3 sequence (DNA): TGTGCCATCAGTGCAACCGGGGGGGATGAGCAGTTCTTC. This codes for CAISATGGDEQFF.

There are a few counts of this clonotype. The chain employs TRBV20-1 and TRBJ2-7; D possibly matches TRBD1 or TRBD2 (5 bases each). V dropped 0 bases and J dropped 6 bases, with 15 bases sitting between them. In germline, CDR1 is DFQATT, CDR2 SNEGSKA (reference sequence). This CDR3 region has 14 residues. CDR3 DNA sequence: TGCAGTGCTAGAGATAGAAGGGGACCCTCCGAGCAGTACTTC. Translation: CSARDRRGPSEQYF.

The rearrangement uses TRBV15 and TRBJ2-7; D is ambiguous. V was pared by 0 bases and J by 0 bases, with 9 bases between. CDR3 length equals 15 residues. The germline V gene has CDR1 LNHNV and CDR2 YYDKDF (reference sequence). CDR3 DNA: TGTGCCACCAGCAGAGATGGCGGCACCTCCTACGAGCAGTACTTC. Its protein product is CATSRDGGTSYEQYF.

This clonotype was seen a few times. The gene calls are TRBV15 and TRBJ2-3; D gene uncertain. The CDR3 consists of 15 residues. Germline CDR1 LNHNV, CDR2 YYDKDF (reference sequence). Trimming stripped 6 bases from V and 1 base from J, with 14 bases between. The CDR3 is CATSPGPGRTDTQYF. For the CDR3, the DNA is TGTGCCACCAGTCCCGGTCCAGGCCGCACAGATACGCAGTATTTT.

This chain's CDR3 is CASSLIGDIHFGYTF. As DNA, the CDR3 is TGTGCCAGCAGCCTAATCGGGGACATCCACTTTGGCTACACCTTC. This chain connects TRBV6-2 or TRBV6-3 to TRBJ1-2; tentative D call: TRBD1 (6 bases). This CDR3 contains 15 residues. The germline V gene has CDR1 MNHEY and CDR2 SVGEGT. Trimming shortened V by 6 bases and J by 7 bases, and 21 bases separated the two germline ends.

The CDR3 DNA sequence: TGTGCCAGCAGTCCGAAGGGAGCTGGGGCCAACGTCCTGACTTTC. It translates to CASSPKGAGANVLTF. The V call is TRBV7-9, the J call TRBJ2-6, with a possible D match to TRBD2 (5 bases). Germline loops: CDR1 SEHNR, CDR2 FQNEAQ (reference sequence). V was shortened by 6 bases and J by 2 bases, with 11 bases between the two germline ends. The length of the CDR3 is 15 residues.